This T cell receptor (beta chain) stems from a study of CD8+ T cells in alopecia areata. The CDR3 covers 15 residues. The V gene end was trimmed by 6 bases and the J gene end by 1 base; junction bases not matched to a gene: 9. Germline lookup yields CDR1 SGHTA and CDR2 FQGNSA. Treatment denoted: oral pan-JAK inhibitor, 5-10 mg twice daily. Once RNA had been extracted, it was reverse transcribed into cDNA to act as the sequencing template. Here immunoSEQ multiplex PCR was the method, and the copy in TCRdb shows in-frame clones only, minus some. The sample contains about 190,000 clones, 45% to 65% of which appear only once.

The chain couples TRBV7-2 to TRBJ2-7; 7 positions match TRBD1. The origin of this receptor is a human donor with alopecia areata. The specimen comprised CD4+ T cells sorted from blood, sampled at week 4, from a patient treated with tofacitinib. CDR3 region: CASSLTGSSSYEQYF. The CDR3 coding sequence is TGTGCCAGCAGTTTGACAGGGAGTTCTTCCTACGAGCAGTACTTC. Filled out from reference TRBV7-2 and TRBJ2-7, the complete variable domain reads GAGVSQSPSNKVTEKGKDVELRCDPISGHTALYWYRQSLGQGLEFLIYFQGNSAPDKSGLPSDRFSAERTGGSVSTLTIQRTQQEDSAVYLCASSLTGSSSYEQYFGPGTRLTVT.